This T cell receptor (beta chain) is from a study of control samples from healthy donors and cancer patients. Libraries were prepared by immunoSEQ multiplex PCR; TCRdb keeps only in-frame clonotypes and omits some of them. Seen here are around 100,000 clones, over 75% observed once, and the top ten hold 15% to 20%. The specimen sequenced was blood. The TCR was taken from a woman between 50 and 59 years old in good health.

The CDR3 spells CAWETGGATEAFF. In DNA, the CDR3 is TGTGCCTGGGAGACAGGGGGCGCGACTGAAGCTTTCTTT. The chain has TRBV30 and TRBJ1-1; TRBD1 matches 10 bases. The CDR3 is 13 amino acids. The germline gives CDR1 GTSNPN, CDR2 SVGIG (reference sequence). V lost 5 bases and J lost 5; bases outside the gene matches: 5. The whole variable domain, filled in from reference TRBV30 and TRBJ1-1, reads SQTIHQWPATLVQPVGSPLSLECTVEGTSNPNLYWYRQAAGRGLQLLFYSVGIGQISSEVPQNLSASRPQDRQFILSSKKLLLSDSGFYLCAWETGGATEAFFGQGTRLTVV.